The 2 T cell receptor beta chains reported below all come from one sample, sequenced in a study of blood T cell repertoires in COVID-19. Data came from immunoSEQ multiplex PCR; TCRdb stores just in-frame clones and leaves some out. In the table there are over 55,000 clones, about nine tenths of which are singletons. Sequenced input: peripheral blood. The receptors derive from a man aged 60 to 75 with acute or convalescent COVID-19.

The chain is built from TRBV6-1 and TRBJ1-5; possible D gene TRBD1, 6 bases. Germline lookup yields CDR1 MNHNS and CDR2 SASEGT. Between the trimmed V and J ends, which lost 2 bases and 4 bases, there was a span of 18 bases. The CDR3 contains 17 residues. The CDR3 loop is CASSEWGGLPPNQPQHF. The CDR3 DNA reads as TGTGCCAGCAGTGAATGGGGGGGCCTGCCACCAAATCAGCCCCAGCATTTT.

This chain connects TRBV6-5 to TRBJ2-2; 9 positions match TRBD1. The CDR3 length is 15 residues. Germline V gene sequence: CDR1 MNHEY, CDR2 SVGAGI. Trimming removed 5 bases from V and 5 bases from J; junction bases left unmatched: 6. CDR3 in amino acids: CASSRGTGLTGELFF. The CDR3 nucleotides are TGTGCCAGCAGTAGGGGGACAGGGCTTACCGGGGAGCTGTTTTTT.